This is a list of T cell receptor beta chains from one sample in a study of beta chain features in type 1 diabetes. Assay used: immunoSEQ multiplex PCR; TCRdb lists only in-frame clones, some missing. The repertoire includes around 500,000 clones, 10% to 12% of them detected once, and around 0.05% sits in the top ten. The sample was naive CD4+ T cells from blood. These receptors originate from a woman under 30 in good health. Each CDR3 is given with its conserved first and last residue. The D gene is left open where the match is weak. The size field is filled for only some rows; it gives once, few, many or a size class.

j_gene: TRBJ1-1; d_gene: -; abundance: -; v_gene: TRBV7-9; CDR3nt: TGTGCCAGCAGCCTCGAGCGGCAGGGGAACACTGAAGCTTTCTTT; CDR3aa: CASSLERQGNTEAFF
j_gene: TRBJ2-3; d_gene: TRBD2; abundance: few; v_gene: TRBV7-8; CDR3nt: TGTGCCAGCAGCTTGGGGACTAGCGGTTTGGATACGCAGTATTTT; CDR3aa: CASSLGTSGLDTQYF
j_gene: TRBJ1-6; d_gene: -; abundance: few; v_gene: TRBV9; CDR3nt: TGTGCCAGCAGCACCGAAGGATCCTATAATTCACCCCTCCACTTT; CDR3aa: CASSTEGSYNSPLHF
j_gene: TRBJ2-5; d_gene: -; abundance: -; v_gene: TRBV7-2; CDR3nt: TGTGCCAGCAGCTTCCGGGGAGCGTTGGAGACCCAGTACTTC; CDR3aa: CASSFRGALETQYF
j_gene: TRBJ1-1; d_gene: TRBD1; abundance: -; v_gene: TRBV30; CDR3nt: TGTGCCTGGAGGGCAACGGGAAGGGGACAGATGAACACTGAAGCTTTCTTT; CDR3aa: CAWRATGRGQMNTEAFF
j_gene: TRBJ2-3; d_gene: -; abundance: few; v_gene: TRBV18; CDR3nt: TGTGCCAGCTCACTAGGGACGGCGCAAGATACGCAGTATTTT; CDR3aa: CASSLGTAQDTQYF
j_gene: TRBJ2-7; d_gene: TRBD2; abundance: -; v_gene: TRBV30; CDR3nt: TGTGCCTGGAGGACTAGCGGGGGATACGAGCAGTACTTC; CDR3aa: CAWRTSGGYEQYF
j_gene: TRBJ2-3; d_gene: TRBD2; abundance: -; v_gene: TRBV4-2; CDR3nt: TGTGCCAGCAGCCAAGATGGCCGACTAGCGGGAGGGCCAGTTACGCAGTATTTT; CDR3aa: CASSQDGRLAGGPVTQYF
j_gene: TRBJ2-7; d_gene: TRBD1; abundance: few; v_gene: TRBV29-1; CDR3nt: TGCAGCGTGTCCCCGACAGGGGCCCCCTCCTACGAGCAGTACTTC; CDR3aa: CSVSPTGAPSYEQYF
j_gene: TRBJ2-1; d_gene: -; abundance: few; v_gene: TRBV7-9; CDR3nt: TGTGCCAGCAGCGATTTAAGGGACACCCACAATGAGCAGTTCTTC; CDR3aa: CASSDLRDTHNEQFF
j_gene: TRBJ1-5; d_gene: -; abundance: few; v_gene: TRBV7-2; CDR3nt: TGTGCCAGCAGCCTCGGGGGTGCCAGCAATCAGCCCCAGCATTTT; CDR3aa: CASSLGGASNQPQHF
j_gene: TRBJ2-4; d_gene: -; abundance: -; v_gene: TRBV13; CDR3nt: TGTGCCAGCAGCTTTCTAGGAGCCAAAAACATTCAGTACTTC; CDR3aa: CASSFLGAKNIQYF
j_gene: TRBJ2-3; d_gene: -; abundance: -; v_gene: TRBV15; CDR3nt: TGTGCCACCAGCGTGGGAGGAAGTTCAGATACGCAGTATTTT; CDR3aa: CATSVGGSSDTQYF
j_gene: TRBJ2-1; d_gene: -; abundance: -; v_gene: TRBV5-1; CDR3nt: TGCGCCAGCATCATCCGGGCCACTACCTACAATGAGCAGTTCTTC; CDR3aa: CASIIRATTYNEQFF
j_gene: TRBJ2-1; d_gene: -; abundance: -; v_gene: TRBV7-9; CDR3nt: TGTGCCAGCAGCTTAAGTTGGGGGAATGAGCAGTTCTTC; CDR3aa: CASSLSWGNEQFF
j_gene: TRBJ2-5; d_gene: TRBD1; abundance: -; v_gene: TRBV7-3; CDR3nt: TGTGCCAGCAGCTCCACTCCGGGACAGCAAGAGACCCAGTACTTC; CDR3aa: CASSSTPGQQETQYF
j_gene: TRBJ1-2; d_gene: -; abundance: few; v_gene: TRBV29-1; CDR3nt: TGCAGCTCCGGGACCAACTATGGCTACACCTTC; CDR3aa: CSSGTNYGYTF
j_gene: TRBJ1-5; d_gene: -; abundance: -; v_gene: TRBV4-2; CDR3nt: TGTGCCAGCAGCCAAGGGTTCAGGGGCAATCAGCCCCAGCATTTT; CDR3aa: CASSQGFRGNQPQHF
j_gene: TRBJ2-1; d_gene: TRBD2; abundance: -; v_gene: TRBV29-1; CDR3nt: TGCAGCGTTGAACTTGGCGGGAGGGTCTACAATGAGCAGTTCTTC; CDR3aa: CSVELGGRVYNEQFF
j_gene: TRBJ1-2; d_gene: -; abundance: -; v_gene: TRBV5-6; CDR3nt: TGTGCCAGCAGCTTAGGGTCCAGCTCCTATGGCTACACCTTC; CDR3aa: CASSLGSSSYGYTF
j_gene: TRBJ2-1; d_gene: -; abundance: -; v_gene: TRBV30; CDR3nt: TGTGCCTGGAGTCTTCACAATGAGCAGTTCTTC; CDR3aa: CAWSLHNEQFF
j_gene: TRBJ2-3; d_gene: -; abundance: -; v_gene: TRBV9; CDR3nt: TGTGCCAGCAGCCCCATGGGGACAGATACGCAGTATTTT; CDR3aa: CASSPMGTDTQYF
j_gene: TRBJ2-5; d_gene: TRBD1; abundance: -; v_gene: TRBV7-8; CDR3nt: TGTGCCAGCACCCAAAGACTCCGGGACAGGCACTTC; CDR3aa: CASTQRLRDRHF
j_gene: TRBJ2-3; d_gene: -; abundance: -; v_gene: TRBV7-6; CDR3nt: TGTGCCAGCAGCTTTAGGGTCACAGATACGCAGTATTTT; CDR3aa: CASSFRVTDTQYF
j_gene: TRBJ1-4; d_gene: -; abundance: -; v_gene: TRBV7-2; CDR3nt: TGTGCCAGCAGCCTCCTCAGTAACTATAATGAAAAACTGTTTTTT; CDR3aa: CASSLLSNYNEKLFF
j_gene: TRBJ2-3; d_gene: -; abundance: -; v_gene: TRBV9; CDR3nt: TGTGCCAGCAGCGTCAGTAGCTCTAGCACAGATACGCAGTATTTT; CDR3aa: CASSVSSSSTDTQYF
j_gene: TRBJ2-5; d_gene: -; abundance: few; v_gene: TRBV28; CDR3nt: TGTGCCAGCAGCCCCGGACTGGTCCAAGAGACCCAGTACTTC; CDR3aa: CASSPGLVQETQYF
j_gene: TRBJ1-4; d_gene: -; abundance: few; v_gene: TRBV7-3; CDR3nt: TGTGCCAGCAGCAAAAATTCAGGGATCGAAAAACTGTTTTTT; CDR3aa: CASSKNSGIEKLFF
j_gene: TRBJ2-5; d_gene: -; abundance: -; v_gene: TRBV29-1; CDR3nt: TGCAGCGTTCCTCCCAATGGGCGAGAGACCCAGTACTTC; CDR3aa: CSVPPNGRETQYF
j_gene: TRBJ1-1; d_gene: TRBD1; abundance: -; v_gene: TRBV7-3; CDR3nt: TGTGCCAGCAGCGCCCGACAGGGGGGTTTTATGAACACTGAAGCTTTCTTT; CDR3aa: CASSARQGGFMNTEAFF
j_gene: TRBJ2-5; d_gene: -; abundance: few; v_gene: TRBV20-1; CDR3nt: TGCAGTGCCAACCGGGAGACCCAGTACTTC; CDR3aa: CSANRETQYF
j_gene: TRBJ2-7; d_gene: TRBD2; abundance: -; v_gene: TRBV5-1; CDR3nt: TGCGCCAGCAGCCCGGGACTAGCGGGTCCCTACGAGCAGTACTTC; CDR3aa: CASSPGLAGPYEQYF
j_gene: TRBJ1-4; d_gene: -; abundance: -; v_gene: TRBV27; CDR3nt: TGTGCCAGCACCCCCAGGGGTGGTGAAAAACTGTTTTTT; CDR3aa: CASTPRGGEKLFF